Below are 18 T cell receptor beta chains sequenced from a single sample in a study of OX40 agonist ivuxolimab in advanced cancers. Repertoires were generated with immunoSEQ multiplex PCR, while TCRdb's copy carries only in-frame clones and drops some. The sample includes about 28,000 clones, approximately 85% seen only once; the top ten take around a fifth. Material: CD4+ or CD8+ T cells sorted from blood, obtained in a trial of the OX40 agonist ivuxolimab. These receptor sequences come from an adult with an advanced solid tumor such as melanoma, head and neck, liver or kidney cancer.

This clone was detected only once. The chain is built from TRBV18 and TRBJ1-1, with D perhaps TRBD1 (5 bases). CDR1 KGHSH and CDR2 LQKENI come from the germline V gene. V was pared by 6 bases and J by 1 base, with 12 bases between. The CDR3 is 14 amino acids. DNA of the CDR3: TGTGCCAGCTCTCCAAGGGGCGCGAACACTGAAGCTTTCTTT. The encoded protein is CASSPRGANTEAFF.

The chain carries TRBV11-2 and TRBJ2-1; TRBD2 matches at 10 bases. The CDR3 has 15 amino acids. Germline V gives CDR1 SGHAT, CDR2 FQNNGV. The V segment lost 5 bases and the J segment 6 bases; nucleotides outside the gene matches: 7. In nucleotides, the CDR3 is TGTGCCAGCAGCCTCACTAGCGGGACCCTCAATGAGCAGTTCTTC. This encodes CASSLTSGTLNEQFF.

This clone was seen a single time. V and J are TRBV9 and TRBJ2-7; perhaps D is TRBD1 or TRBD2 (5 bases each). In germline, CDR1 is SGDLS, CDR2 YYNGEE. This CDR3 has 15 residues. V lost 0 bases and J lost 2, with 12 bases in between. CDR3 coding DNA: TGTGCCAGCAGCGTAGCGGAAGCGGACACCTACGAGCAGTACTTC. Its protein product is CASSVAEADTYEQYF.

The chain combines TRBV5-1 with TRBJ2-7, with 11 nucleotides matching TRBD1. CDR3 length: 14 residues. Per germline, CDR1 SGHRS and CDR2 YFSETQ. The V gene end was trimmed by 4 bases and the J gene end by 3 bases; junction bases not matched to a gene: 3. The CDR3 DNA reads TGCGCCAGCAGCCAAGGGACAGGGGGCTACGAGCAGTACTTC. Translating it yields CASSQGTGGYEQYF. Drawing the rest from reference TRBV5-1 and TRBJ2-7, the complete variable domain is KAGVTQTPRYLIKTRGQQVTLSCSPISGHRSVSWYQQTPGQGLQFLFEYFSETQRNKGNFPGRFSGRQFSNSRSEMNVSTLELGDSALYLCASSQGTGGYEQYFGPGTRLTVT.

The chain links TRBV9 to TRBJ1-4; 8 bases map to TRBD1. The junction had 6 bases not matched to a gene; V was cut back by 3 bases and J by 8 bases. In germline, CDR1 is SGDLS, CDR2 YYNGEE. This CDR3 spans 14 amino acids. The CDR3 sequence: CASSETGVKEKLFF. As DNA, the CDR3 is TGTGCCAGCAGCGAGACAGGGGTTAAGGAAAAACTGTTTTTT.

This rearrangement joins TRBV28 to TRBJ2-2, with 7 bases that match TRBD1. CDR1 MDHEN and CDR2 SYDVKM come from the germline V gene. The CDR3 extends over 14 amino acids. V shed 9 bases and J 2 bases; nucleotides not matched to a gene: 6. Here the CDR3 reads CASKQGLNTGELFF. The CDR3 DNA follows: TGTGCCAGTAAACAGGGGCTTAACACCGGGGAGCTGTTTTTT.

This chain joins TRBV28 and TRBJ2-1; no firm D call. CDR1 is MDHEN, CDR2 SYDVKM, per germline. This CDR3 contains 12 residues. V was clipped by 6 bases and J by 4 bases, with 7 bases between them. The CDR3: CASRDLYNEQFF. The CDR3 region has the DNA TGTGCCAGCAGAGACCTTTACAATGAGCAGTTCTTC.

The chain carries TRBV6-1 and TRBJ1-2, with D possibly matching TRBD1 (5 bases). Trimming pared 6 bases from V and 0 bases from J, leaving 11 bases between. The CDR3 runs to 14 residues. CDR1 and CDR2 from the germline V gene are MNHNS and SASEGT. This CDR3 reads CASRGTGSNYGYTF. CDR3 in DNA: TGTGCCAGCAGGGGAACAGGTTCTAACTATGGCTACACCTTC.

The chain couples TRBV29-1 to TRBJ1-2; possible D gene TRBD1, 6 bases. Germline CDR1 is SQVTM and CDR2 is ANQGSEA. This CDR3 spans 14 amino acids. Trimming took 3 bases from V and 4 from J, leaving 15 bases between them. The CDR3 DNA reads TGCAGCGTTGAGGGGGCTGCAGTCACCTATGGCTACACCTTC. Translating it yields CSVEGAAVTYGYTF.

This chain uses TRBV5-6 with TRBJ2-1, with 11 nucleotides matching TRBD2. This CDR3 is 16 amino acids long. Per the germline V gene, CDR1 is SGHDT and CDR2 is YYEEEE. After removal of 0 bases from V and 3 bases from J, the junction contained 2 bases not matched to a gene. CDR3 protein: CASSLGLAGFYNEQFF. In DNA, the CDR3 is TGTGCCAGCAGCTTGGGACTAGCGGGATTCTACAATGAGCAGTTCTTC.

The genes are TRBV9 and TRBJ2-7, with a tentative D call TRBD1 (6 bases). Germline V gene data show CDR1 as SGDLS and CDR2 as YYNGEE. V was clipped by 0 bases and J by 3 bases, with 10 bases between them. This CDR3 comprises 14 residues. CDR3: CASSVAGQNYEQYF. The CDR3 coding sequence is TGTGCCAGCAGCGTAGCGGGACAAAACTACGAGCAGTACTTC.

This chain uses TRBV28 with TRBJ1-6; D unresolved. CDR1 MDHEN and CDR2 SYDVKM come from the germline V gene. Trimming removed 3 bases at V and 6 bases at J, with 15 bases between. This CDR3 comprises 16 residues. CDR3 in DNA: TGTGCCAGCAGTTTTTTGGACGGACGCCCTAATTCACCCCTCCACTTT. Encoded protein: CASSFLDGRPNSPLHF.

V gene TRBV5-1 combines with J gene TRBJ2-2; D call uncertain. The CDR3 contains 16 residues. Germline assignment: CDR1 SGHRS and CDR2 YFSETQ. The ends were cut back, 1 base at V and 2 bases at J, with 12 bases in the middle. CDR3: CASSLNGKLNTGELFF. In DNA form, the CDR3 reads TGCGCCAGCAGCTTGAACGGAAAACTTAACACCGGGGAGCTGTTTTTT.

The gene calls are TRBV15 and TRBJ2-3; 10 bases line up with TRBD2. CDR3 size: 14 residues. V shed 5 bases, J shed 6 bases, and the junction held 5 bases outside the gene matches. Looked up from germline, CDR1 is LNHNV and CDR2 is YYDKDF (reference sequence). CDR3 in amino acids: CATSASGSADTQYF. CDR3 coding DNA: TGTGCCACCAGCGCTAGCGGGAGTGCCGATACGCAGTATTTT. The full variable domain, with the rest looked up from reference TRBV15 and TRBJ2-3, is DAMVIQNPRYQVTQFGKPVTLSCSQTLNHNVMYWYQQKSSQAPKLLFHYYDKDFNNEADTPDNFQSRRPNTSFCFLDIRSPGLGDTAMYLCATSASGSADTQYFGPGTRLTVL.

In this sample, this clone turned up a few times. The chain joins TRBV11-2 to TRBJ2-1; 10 positions match TRBD2. V was pared by 4 bases and J by 7 bases, with 10 bases of the junction left unmatched. The CDR3 is made up of 16 amino acids. Looked up from germline, CDR1 is SGHAT and CDR2 is FQNNGV. The DNA of the CDR3 is TGTGCCAGCAGCTCTAGCGGGAGTTTAGGTCGAAATGAGCAGTTCTTC. Residues: CASSSSGSLGRNEQFF.

The rearrangement links TRBV4-1 to TRBJ2-2, with 12 bases that match TRBD2. CDR1 MGHRA and CDR2 YSYEKL come from the germline V gene. V trimming: 1 base; J trimming: 7 bases; junction bases outside the gene matches: 4. The CDR3 runs to 16 residues. In DNA form, the CDR3 reads TGCGCCAGCAGCCAAGGACTAGCGGGAGCGGACGGGGAGCTGTTTTTT. Translated, it gives CASSQGLAGADGELFF.

V usage is TRBV6-1 and J usage is TRBJ2-7, with a possible D match to TRBD2 (6 bases). V was pared by 8 bases and J by 1 base, with 12 bases between. Germline loops: CDR1 MNHNS, CDR2 SASEGT. This CDR3 is built from 13 residues. The CDR3 DNA follows: TGTGCCAGCCACTACGGGACTTCCTACGAGCAGTACTTC. Its translation is CASHYGTSYEQYF.

The chain is built from TRBV19 and TRBJ2-7; TRBD1 matches at 10 bases. This CDR3 has 13 residues. CDR1 LNHDA and CDR2 SQIVND come from the germline V gene (reference sequence). V shed 9 bases and J 5 bases; nucleotides not matched to a gene: 7. The chain's CDR3 is CASNDRGHNEQYF. DNA of the CDR3: TGTGCCAGCAACGACAGGGGGCACAACGAGCAGTACTTC.